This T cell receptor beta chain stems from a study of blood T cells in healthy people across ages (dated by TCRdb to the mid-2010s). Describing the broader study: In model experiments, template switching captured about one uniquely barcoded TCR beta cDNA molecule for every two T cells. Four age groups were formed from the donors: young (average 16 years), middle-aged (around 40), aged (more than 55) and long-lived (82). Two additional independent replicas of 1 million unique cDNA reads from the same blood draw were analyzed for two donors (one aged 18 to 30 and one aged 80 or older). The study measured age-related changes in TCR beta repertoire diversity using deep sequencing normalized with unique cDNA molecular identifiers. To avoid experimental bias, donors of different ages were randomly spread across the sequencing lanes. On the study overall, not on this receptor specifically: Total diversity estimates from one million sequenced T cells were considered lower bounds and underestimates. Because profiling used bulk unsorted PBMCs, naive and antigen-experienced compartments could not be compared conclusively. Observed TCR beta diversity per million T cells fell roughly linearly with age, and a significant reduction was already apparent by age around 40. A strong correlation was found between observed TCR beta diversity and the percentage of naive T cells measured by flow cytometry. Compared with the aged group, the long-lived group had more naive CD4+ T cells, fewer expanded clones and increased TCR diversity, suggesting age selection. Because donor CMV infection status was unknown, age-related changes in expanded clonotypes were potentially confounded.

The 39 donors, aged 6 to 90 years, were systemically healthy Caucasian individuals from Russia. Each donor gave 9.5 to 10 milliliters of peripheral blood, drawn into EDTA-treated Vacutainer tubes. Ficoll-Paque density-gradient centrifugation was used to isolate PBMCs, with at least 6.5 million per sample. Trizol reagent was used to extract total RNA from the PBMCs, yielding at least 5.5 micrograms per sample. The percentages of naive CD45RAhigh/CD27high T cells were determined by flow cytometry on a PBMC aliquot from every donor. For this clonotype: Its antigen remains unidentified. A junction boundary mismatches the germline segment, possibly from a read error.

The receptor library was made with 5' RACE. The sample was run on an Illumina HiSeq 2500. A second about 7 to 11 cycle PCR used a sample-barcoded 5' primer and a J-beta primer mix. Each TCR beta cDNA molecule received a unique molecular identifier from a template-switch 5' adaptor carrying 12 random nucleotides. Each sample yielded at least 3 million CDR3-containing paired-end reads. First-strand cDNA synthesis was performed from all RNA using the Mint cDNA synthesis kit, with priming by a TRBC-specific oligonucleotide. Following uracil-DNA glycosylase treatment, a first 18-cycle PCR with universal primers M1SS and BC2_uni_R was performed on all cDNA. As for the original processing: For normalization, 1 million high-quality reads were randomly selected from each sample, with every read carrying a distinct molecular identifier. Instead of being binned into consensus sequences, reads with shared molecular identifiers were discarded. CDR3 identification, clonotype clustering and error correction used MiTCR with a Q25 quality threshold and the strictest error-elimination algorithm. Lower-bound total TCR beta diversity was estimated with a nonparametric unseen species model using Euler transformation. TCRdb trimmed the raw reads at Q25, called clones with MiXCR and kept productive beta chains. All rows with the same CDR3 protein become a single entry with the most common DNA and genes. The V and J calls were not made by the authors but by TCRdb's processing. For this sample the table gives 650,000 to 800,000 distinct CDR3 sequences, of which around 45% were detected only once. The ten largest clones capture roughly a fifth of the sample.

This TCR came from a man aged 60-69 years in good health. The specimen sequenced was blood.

The CDR3 is CAGSESYPYEQYF. The nucleotide sequence is TGTGCCGGCAGTGAAAGCTACCCCTACGAGCAGTACTTC. The chain is encoded by TRBV2 joined to TRBJ2-7, with an unclear D gene assignment. The germline V gene gives CDR1 as SNHLY and CDR2 as FYNNEI. Including the terminal cysteine and phenylalanine, the CDR3 comprises 13 residues. The only DNA kept is the CDR3, 39 bases in frame from the first base.